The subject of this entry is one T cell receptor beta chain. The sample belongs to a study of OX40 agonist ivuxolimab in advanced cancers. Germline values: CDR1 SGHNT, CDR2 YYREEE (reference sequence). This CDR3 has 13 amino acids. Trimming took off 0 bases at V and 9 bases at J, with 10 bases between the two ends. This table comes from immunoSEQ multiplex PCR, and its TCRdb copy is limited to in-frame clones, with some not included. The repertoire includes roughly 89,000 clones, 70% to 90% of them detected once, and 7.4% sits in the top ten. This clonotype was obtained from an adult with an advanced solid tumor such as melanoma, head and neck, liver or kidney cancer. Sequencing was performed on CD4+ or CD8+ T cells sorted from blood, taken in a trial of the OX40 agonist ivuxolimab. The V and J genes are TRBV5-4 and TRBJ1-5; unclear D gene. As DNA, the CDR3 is TGTGCCAGCAGCTTGGTGGCGGTATCGCCCCAGCATTTT. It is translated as CASSLVAVSPQHF.